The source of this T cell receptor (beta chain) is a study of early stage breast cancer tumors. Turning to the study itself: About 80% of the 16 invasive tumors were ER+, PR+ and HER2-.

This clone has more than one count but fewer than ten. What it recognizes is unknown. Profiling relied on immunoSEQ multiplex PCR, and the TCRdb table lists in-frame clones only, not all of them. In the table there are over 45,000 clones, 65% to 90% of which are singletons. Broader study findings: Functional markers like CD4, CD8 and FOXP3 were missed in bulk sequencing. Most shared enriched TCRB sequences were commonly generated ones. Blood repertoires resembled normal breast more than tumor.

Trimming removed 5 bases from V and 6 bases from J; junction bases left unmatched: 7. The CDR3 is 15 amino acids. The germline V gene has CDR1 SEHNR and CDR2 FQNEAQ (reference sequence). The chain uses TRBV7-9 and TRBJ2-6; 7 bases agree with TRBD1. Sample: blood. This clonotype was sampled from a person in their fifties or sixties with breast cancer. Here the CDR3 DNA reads TGTGCCAGCAGCACCGGGGACAGCACGGCCAACGTCCTGACTTTC. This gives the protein CASSTGDSTANVLTF.